This entry lists 18 T cell receptor beta chains sequenced from one sample in a study of cytomegalovirus exposure and HLA in healthy donors. PCR employed 60 Vbeta and 13 Jbeta primers. Generated by immunoSEQ multiplex PCR, the TCRdb table keeps only in-frame clones and is missing some. The sample yields roughly 150,000 clones, 70% to 80% seen once. The sample was PBMCs. All receptors derive from a woman in her thirties or forties in good health and CMV-seronegative.

The chain combines TRBV5-1 with TRBJ2-2; 14 nucleotides align to TRBD2. CDR3 size: 18 residues. Looked up from germline, CDR1 is SGHRS and CDR2 is YFSETQ. With V trimmed by 2 bases and J by 6 bases, 9 bases remained unmatched. As DNA, the CDR3 is TGCGCCAGCAGCTTTAGGACTAGCGGGAGGATTGGGGCCGGGGAGCTGTTTTTT. It codes for CASSFRTSGRIGAGELFF. Full variable domain (remainder filled in from reference TRBV5-1 and TRBJ2-2): KAGVTQTPRYLIKTRGQQVTLSCSPISGHRSVSWYQQTPGQGLQFLFEYFSETQRNKGNFPGRFSGRQFSNSRSEMNVSTLELGDSALYLCASSFRTSGRIGAGELFFGEGSRLTVL.

The V gene is TRBV6-1, the J gene TRBJ2-1; 8 positions match TRBD2. The CDR3 sequence is 15 residues long. V shed 6 bases, J shed 2 bases, and the junction held 6 bases outside the gene matches. In germline, CDR1 is MNHNS, CDR2 SASEGT. The chain's CDR3 is CASRESGSTYNEQFF. CDR3 nucleotide sequence: TGTGCCAGCAGGGAAAGCGGGAGCACCTACAATGAGCAGTTCTTC.

In DNA form, the CDR3 reads TGTGCCAGCAGCTTGGGTCCCCCAAGCGGGAGGTTCTACAATGAGCAGTTCTTC. Translated, it gives CASSLGPPSGRFYNEQFF. The chain uses TRBV13 and TRBJ2-1, with 9 bases identical to TRBD2. The germline gives CDR1 PRHDT, CDR2 FYEKMQ (reference sequence). The CDR3 is 18 amino acids. V lost 3 bases, J lost 3 bases, and 12 bases stayed unmatched.

The V gene is TRBV7-9, the J gene TRBJ2-7, with 7 positions matching TRBD1. The CDR3 loop spans 15 amino acids. The germline gives CDR1 SEHNR, CDR2 FQNEAQ (reference sequence). After removal of 2 bases from V and 6 bases from J, the junction contained 10 bases not matched to a gene. The CDR3 loop reads CASSLRPDRVSEQYF. CDR3 bases: TGTGCCAGCAGCTTACGCCCCGACAGGGTGTCCGAGCAGTACTTC.

The rearrangement uses TRBV18 and TRBJ2-5; no clear D gene. V was pared by 2 bases and J by 6 bases, with 16 bases between. Looked up from germline, CDR1 is KGHSH and CDR2 is LQKENI. This CDR3 spans 15 amino acids. CDR3 DNA: TGTGCCAGCTCACCAGAGTTTGGTCCGAGGCAGACCCAGTACTTC. Its translation: CASSPEFGPRQTQYF.

The chain has TRBV6-1 and TRBJ1-3; D is unresolved. Trimming took off 3 bases at V and 0 bases at J, with 6 bases between the two ends. Germline-derived CDR1 and CDR2 are MNHNS and SASEGT. The CDR3 length is 14 residues. CDR3: CASSDTFSGNTIYF. CDR3 sequence (DNA): TGTGCCAGCAGTGACACTTTCTCTGGAAACACCATATATTTT.

This clone turned up a few times. CDR3 nucleotides: TGTGCCAGCACTCCCCAGGCCGAGACCCAGTACTTC. Translating gives CASTPQAETQYF. The chain couples TRBV2 to TRBJ2-5; D uncertain. Per the germline V gene, CDR1 is SNHLY and CDR2 is FYNNEI. The CDR3 loop spans 12 amino acids. With 7 bases removed from V and 5 bases from J, the gap between germline ends came to 11 bases.

This clone was picked up one time. The rearrangement uses TRBV5-1 and TRBJ1-1, with D possibly being TRBD1 (6 bases). Looked up from germline, CDR1 is SGHRS and CDR2 is YFSETQ. V lost 5 bases and J lost 4, with 12 bases in between. The CDR3 loop spans 13 amino acids. CDR3 bases: TGCGCCAGCAGAGCGAACAGGGCCACTGAAGCTTTCTTT. The encoded protein is CASRANRATEAFF.

This rearrangement joins TRBV19 to TRBJ1-1; D gene unclear. Germline loops: CDR1 LNHDA, CDR2 SQIVND (reference sequence). V shed 5 bases and J shed 0 bases, with 7 bases lying between them. The CDR3 has 13 amino acids. The CDR3 spells CASSPYMNTEAFF. The DNA for the CDR3 is TGTGCCAGTAGTCCGTACATGAACACTGAAGCTTTCTTT.

This rearrangement joins TRBV13 to TRBJ2-1, with TRBD1 as a possible D gene (5 bases). The CDR3 loop spans 17 amino acids. Trimming removed 0 bases from V and 6 bases from J, with 18 bases in between. Germline V CDR1 and CDR2: PRHDT, FYEKMQ (reference sequence). CDR3 DNA: TGTGCCAGCAGCTTAGGCGGGCAGGGTCTAAAGGGCAATGAGCAGTTCTTC. It yields the protein CASSLGGQGLKGNEQFF. The full variable domain, with the rest looked up from reference TRBV13 and TRBJ2-1, is AAGVIQSPRHLIKEKRETATLKCYPIPRHDTVYWYQQGPGQDPQFLISFYEKMQSDKGSIPDRFSAQQFSDYHSELNMSSLELGDSALYFCASSLGGQGLKGNEQFFGPGTRLTVL.

The sample holds a few counts of this clone. This CDR3 reads CASSLAINDEQFF. The CDR3, as DNA: TGCGCCAGCAGCTTAGCTATCAATGATGAGCAGTTCTTC. The J gene is TRBJ2-1, the V gene TRBV5-1; no reliable D call. The CDR3 loop spans 13 amino acids. The germline V gene encodes CDR1 SGHRS and CDR2 YFSETQ. Trimming left V 2 bases short and J 8 bases short, with 11 bases between.

This clone was observed once. The J gene is TRBJ2-4, the V gene TRBV5-6, with D perhaps TRBD1 (6 bases). Per the germline V gene, CDR1 is SGHDT and CDR2 is YYEEEE. CDR3 length: 16 amino acids. Trimming stripped 1 base from V and 9 bases from J, with 20 bases between. CDR3 residues: CASSLSNRERPPIQYF. CDR3 coding DNA: TGTGCCAGCAGCTTGTCAAACAGGGAACGACCCCCCATTCAGTACTTC.

The chain recombines TRBV5-1 with TRBJ1-2; D is uncertain. This CDR3 has 14 residues. The germline gives CDR1 SGHRS, CDR2 YFSETQ. V was cut by 1 base and J by 2 bases, with 9 bases left in between. CDR3 sequence reads: CASSLQIENYGYTF. In DNA form, the CDR3 reads TGCGCCAGCAGCTTGCAGATCGAAAACTATGGCTACACCTTC.

The genes are TRBV28 and TRBJ1-2, with 9 bases matching TRBD1. This CDR3 comprises 15 residues. The germline V gene has CDR1 MDHEN and CDR2 SYDVKM. After removal of 3 bases from V and 3 bases from J, the junction contained 5 bases not matched to a gene. CDR3 DNA sequence: TGTGCCAGCAGTTTCCAGGGACAGGGCGACTATGGCTACACCTTC. Translated, it gives CASSFQGQGDYGYTF.

The table lists this clone with a few counts. The chain is built from TRBV19 and TRBJ2-7; 7 bases are a match to TRBD2. The CDR3 runs to 14 residues. V dropped 3 bases and J dropped 3; count of bases not matched to a gene: 5. Germline CDR1 is LNHDA and CDR2 is SQIVND (reference sequence). CDR3 residues: CASSMRSGGYEQYF. For the CDR3, the DNA is TGTGCCAGTAGTATGAGGTCGGGAGGCTACGAGCAGTACTTC.

The V call is TRBV5-1, the J call TRBJ2-5, with 9 bases that match TRBD2. Germline V gene lookup returns CDR1 SGHRS and CDR2 YFSETQ. The CDR3 is made up of 17 amino acids. The ends lost 0 bases at V and 1 base at J; junction bases unmatched: 7. The CDR3 sequence is CASSLESSGNPQETQYF. The CDR3 DNA sequence: TGCGCCAGCAGCTTGGAGTCTAGCGGGAACCCCCAAGAGACCCAGTACTTC. Based on the CDR3 plus reference TRBV5-1 and TRBJ2-5, the full variable domain is KAGVTQTPRYLIKTRGQQVTLSCSPISGHRSVSWYQQTPGQGLQFLFEYFSETQRNKGNFPGRFSGRQFSNSRSEMNVSTLELGDSALYLCASSLESSGNPQETQYFGPGTRLLVL.

The chain couples TRBV28 to TRBJ2-5; no reliable D call. Near its end, the DNA agrees better with TRBJ2-7, so the J call may be wrong. The CDR3 length is 13 residues. Germline CDR1 and CDR2: MDHEN and SYDVKM. The CDR3 region has the DNA TGTGCCAGCAGTCCCATCCCAACCTACGAGCAGTACTTC. Translation: CASSPIPTYEQYF.

This clone has more than one count but fewer than ten. The chain joins TRBV5-1 to TRBJ2-6, with 7 nucleotides matching TRBD1. This CDR3 is built from 17 residues. The V segment lost 0 bases and the J segment 0 bases; nucleotides outside the gene matches: 3. Germline assignment: CDR1 SGHRS and CDR2 YFSETQ. Here the CDR3 DNA reads TGCGCCAGCAGCTTGGCGGGACAGTTCTCTGGGGCCAACGTCCTGACTTTC. Its protein product is CASSLAGQFSGANVLTF.